These 30 T cell receptor beta chains came from one sample sequenced in a study of OX40 agonist ivuxolimab in advanced cancers. Clones were sequenced by immunoSEQ multiplex PCR, and TCRdb holds only the in-frame ones, with some missing. The repertoire holds 7,000 or so clones, with around three quarters as singletons. The material sequenced was CD4+ or CD8+ T cells sorted from blood, taken in a trial of the OX40 agonist ivuxolimab. The receptors derive from an adult with an advanced solid tumor such as melanoma, head and neck, liver or kidney cancer.

This CDR3 reads CASSLSGTGELFF. The CDR3 DNA reads TGTGCCAGCAGTTTATCGGGGACCGGGGAGCTGTTTTTT. The chain is built from TRBV28 and TRBJ2-2; perhaps TRBD2 as D (5 bases). Looked up from germline, CDR1 is MDHEN and CDR2 is SYDVKM. The CDR3 spans 13 residues. V was pared by 1 base and J by 5 bases, with 5 bases between.

The chain employs TRBV11-2 and TRBJ1-1, with TRBD1 as a possible D gene (5 bases). Germline V lookup: CDR1 SGHAT, CDR2 FQNNGV. The CDR3 length is 12 residues. V was cut by 5 bases and J by 7 bases, with 11 bases left in between. DNA for the CDR3: TGTGCCAGCAGCGGCGGGGCAGGTGAAGCTTTCTTT. As protein: CASSGGAGEAFF.

V is TRBV19 and J is TRBJ2-1, with TRBD2 matching 11 bases. CDR1 and CDR2 (germline): LNHDA, SQIVND (reference sequence). The V gene end was trimmed by 3 bases and the J gene end by 3 bases; junction bases not matched to a gene: 1. The CDR3 length is 15 residues. The CDR3 sequence is CASSMGLAVYNEQFF. The CDR3, as DNA: TGTGCCAGTAGTATGGGACTAGCGGTCTACAATGAGCAGTTCTTC.

The CDR3 loop is CSVEDGTEQYF. Written as DNA, the CDR3 is TGCAGCGTTGAAGATGGGACCGAGCAGTACTTC. This chain connects TRBV29-1 to TRBJ2-7, with D possibly being TRBD1 or TRBD2 (5 bases each). V gave up 0 bases and J gave up 6 bases, with 6 bases separating them. This CDR3 comprises 11 residues. Germline lookup yields CDR1 SQVTM and CDR2 ANQGSEA.

The chain recombines TRBV5-8 with TRBJ2-7; the D is unclear. The CDR3 sequence is 15 residues long. Trimming took 3 bases from V and 0 from J, leaving 13 bases between them. CDR1 and CDR2 from the germline V gene are SGHTS and YDEGEE. In nucleotides, the CDR3 is TGTGCCAGCAGCTCTACGACTGGGATCTCCTACGAGCAGTACTTC. As protein: CASSSTTGISYEQYF.

The chain employs TRBV12-5 and TRBJ2-5, with 11 bases matching TRBD2. The closer fit of TRBJ2-7 to the DNA end suggests the J call may be wrong. CDR3 length equals 15 residues. CDR1 is LGHNT and CDR2 is FRNRAP in the germline V gene. DNA for the CDR3: TGTGCTAGTGGTCCCGGACTAGCGGGTACCTACGAGCAGTACTTC. This encodes CASGPGLAGTYEQYF.

V and J are TRBV27 and TRBJ2-1; 13 nucleotides line up with TRBD2. Germline V gene lookup returns CDR1 MNHEY and CDR2 SMNVEV (reference sequence). Trimming took 7 bases from V and 7 from J; bases not matched to a gene: 7. CDR3 size: 15 residues. The CDR3 DNA sequence: TGTGCCAGCATTACTAGCGGGAGGGCCGAGAATGAGCAGTTCTTC. It translates to CASITSGRAENEQFF.

V and J are TRBV15 and TRBJ1-3; D ambiguous. The CDR3 is 14 amino acids. Germline V gene lookup returns CDR1 LNHNV and CDR2 YYDKDF (reference sequence). Trimming shortened V by 8 bases and J by 0 bases, and 11 bases separated the two germline ends. The CDR3, as DNA: TGTGCCACCGTAGCGGAAGACTCTGGAAACACCATATATTTT. Translation gives CATVAEDSGNTIYF. The whole variable domain, remainder taken from reference TRBV15 and TRBJ1-3, is DAMVIQNPRYQVTQFGKPVTLSCSQTLNHNVMYWYQQKSSQAPKLLFHYYDKDFNNEADTPDNFQSRRPNTSFCFLDIRSPGLGDTAMYLCATVAEDSGNTIYFGEGSWLTVV.

J is TRBJ2-1 and V is TRBV27; D is possibly TRBD2 (5 bases). V was pared by 3 bases and J by 4 bases, with 13 bases between. CDR1 is MNHEY and CDR2 is SMNVEV in the germline V gene (reference sequence). This CDR3 is built from 15 residues. CDR3 protein: CASSLRTPVYNEQFF. CDR3 in DNA: TGTGCCAGCAGTTTGAGGACTCCCGTGTACAATGAGCAGTTCTTC.

V and J are TRBV12-5 and TRBJ2-7; TRBD1 matches 10 bases. V was pared by 0 bases and J by 3 bases, with 20 bases of the junction left unmatched. The CDR3 runs 21 residues. Germline-derived CDR1 and CDR2 are LGHNT and FRNRAP. The CDR3: CASGLVLPLTRDRGYGYEQYF. The CDR3 nucleotides are TGTGCTAGTGGTTTGGTGCTCCCCCTAACCCGGGACAGGGGTTACGGCTACGAGCAGTACTTC.

This clone is categorized as medium-sized. This sequence joins TRBV7-8 and TRBJ2-7, with 8 bases that match TRBD1. This CDR3 comprises 13 residues. Germline CDR1 and CDR2: SGHVS and FQNEAQ. Losses at the gene ends were 5 bases for V and 5 bases for J; bases not matched to a gene: 5. CDR3 DNA sequence: TGTGCCAGCAGCCTCGACAGGGGTGACGAGCAGTACTTC. Translating it yields CASSLDRGDEQYF.

The chain employs TRBV19 and TRBJ2-1; D is perhaps TRBD2 (6 bases). The germline V and J ends were trimmed by 5 bases and 12 bases, with 14 bases remaining between them. Germline lookup yields CDR1 LNHDA and CDR2 SQIVND (reference sequence). CDR3 length equals 12 residues. For the CDR3, the DNA is TGTGCCAGTAGTTCTACTCGGGAGTCGCAGTTCTTC. It translates to CASSSTRESQFF.

V and J are TRBV19 and TRBJ2-7; TRBD2 matches 9 bases. The germline V gene encodes CDR1 LNHDA and CDR2 SQIVND (reference sequence). This CDR3 is built from 13 residues. Losses at the gene ends were 8 bases for V and 6 bases for J; bases not matched to a gene: 8. The CDR3 loop reads CASSDSGSFEQYF. In nucleotides, the CDR3 is TGTGCCAGTTCGGATAGCGGGAGTTTCGAGCAGTACTTC. The entire variable domain, with the rest obtained from reference TRBV19 and TRBJ2-7, is as follows: DGGITQSPKYLFRKEGQNVTLSCEQNLNHDAMYWYRQDPGQGLRLIYYSQIVNDFQKGDIAEGYSVSREKKESFPLTVTSAQKNPTAFYLCASSDSGSFEQYFGPGTRLTVT.

V usage is TRBV25-1 and J usage is TRBJ2-6; a weak D match, TRBD1 (5 bases). Per germline, CDR1 MGHDK and CDR2 SYGVNS. The CDR3 totals 17 residues. Trimming took off 5 bases at V and 5 bases at J, with 19 bases between the two ends. CDR3: CASSSFTGQSRANVLTF. For the CDR3, the DNA is TGTGCCAGCAGTAGCTTCACTGGACAAAGTCGGGCCAACGTCCTGACTTTC.

V and J are TRBV29-1 and TRBJ2-7; 8 nucleotides match TRBD1. The CDR3 totals 15 residues. V lost 1 base to trimming and J lost 3 bases; unmatched junction nucleotides: 8. Germline V gene sequence: CDR1 SQVTM, CDR2 ANQGSEA. The CDR3 bases are TGCAGCGTTGAAGCCCCGGGACAGGTCCTCTACGAGCAGTACTTC. It yields the protein CSVEAPGQVLYEQYF.

V gene TRBV6-4 combines with J gene TRBJ2-3; D perhaps matches TRBD1 (5 bases). V was shortened by 3 bases and J by 4 bases, with 8 bases between the two germline ends. Germline CDR1 reads MRHNA; CDR2 reads SNTAGT. This CDR3 has 13 residues. This chain's CDR3 is CASSEGEADTQYF. In nucleotides, the CDR3 is TGTGCCAGCAGTGAAGGGGAAGCAGATACGCAGTATTTT.

The rearrangement links TRBV9 to TRBJ2-1; D may correspond to TRBD1 or TRBD2 (6 bases each). CDR1 is SGDLS and CDR2 is YYNGEE in the germline V gene. V lost 4 bases, J lost 8 bases, and 22 bases lay in between. This CDR3 is built from 16 residues. CDR3 DNA: TGTGCCAGCAGCAGAGAAGGTTCGGGGGCGATCGATGAGCAGTTCTTC. This gives the protein CASSREGSGAIDEQFF.

V usage is TRBV9 and J usage is TRBJ2-7, with D perhaps assigned TRBD1 or TRBD2 (5 bases each). CDR3 length: 15 residues. Germline lookup yields CDR1 SGDLS and CDR2 YYNGEE. V was shortened by 2 bases and J by 2 bases, with 14 bases between the two germline ends. The chain's CDR3 is CASSVAPGRAYEQYF. The CDR3 DNA reads TGTGCCAGCAGCGTCGCACCGGGGCGCGCCTACGAGCAGTACTTC. Filled out from reference TRBV9 and TRBJ2-7, the complete variable domain reads DSGVTQTPKHLITATGQRVTLRCSPRSGDLSVYWYQQSLDQGLQFLIQYYNGEERAKGNILERFSAQQFPDLHSELNLSSLELGDSALYFCASSVAPGRAYEQYFGPGTRLTVT.

The chain recombines TRBV28 with TRBJ2-7; 11 bases are shared with TRBD1. Losses at the gene ends were 4 bases for V and 6 bases for J; bases not matched to a gene: 23. Germline V gene sequence: CDR1 MDHEN, CDR2 SYDVKM. The CDR3 has 20 amino acids. The CDR3 here is CASSYLSGTGGMGAFGEQYF. In DNA form, the CDR3 reads TGTGCCAGCAGTTACCTATCCGGGACAGGGGGTATGGGGGCCTTCGGCGAGCAGTACTTC.

The chain joins TRBV10-3 to TRBJ1-1; D is perhaps TRBD1 (6 bases). The CDR3 loop spans 17 amino acids. Germline CDR1 is ENHRY and CDR2 is SYGVKD. V shed 0 bases and J shed 0 bases, with 14 bases lying between them. The CDR3 sequence: CAISESLGAPMNTEAFF. The CDR3 region has the DNA TGTGCCATCAGTGAGTCGTTGGGGGCCCCTATGAACACTGAAGCTTTCTTT.

Only a few counts were recorded for this clone. The chain links TRBV11-2 to TRBJ2-1; D may be TRBD2 (5 bases). V lost 3 bases, J lost 7 bases, and 10 bases lay in between. This CDR3 has 13 residues. Germline lookup yields CDR1 SGHAT and CDR2 FQNNGV. CDR3 DNA sequence: TGTGCCAGCAGCTTGGAGACTATTAATGAGCAGTTCTTC. Encoded protein: CASSLETINEQFF.

The chain recombines TRBV5-1 with TRBJ2-5, with TRBD2 matching 14 bases. Trimming took 4 bases from V and 5 from J; bases not matched to a gene: 7. The CDR3 is 16 amino acids. Germline V gene data show CDR1 as SGHRS and CDR2 as YFSETQ. The chain's CDR3 is CASSAGLAGVLETQYF. In DNA, the CDR3 is TGCGCCAGCAGCGCGGGACTAGCGGGAGTCTTGGAGACCCAGTACTTC.

Concerning this clone itself: One base away lies a much larger clone, so this may be a sequencing read error. The same CDR3 is also encoded by other DNA sequences in this sample. The genes are TRBV7-6 and TRBJ2-7; D is perhaps TRBD1 (6 bases). Germline V gene sequence: CDR1 SGHVS, CDR2 FNYEAQ. The CDR3 spans 14 residues. With 3 bases removed from V and 2 bases from J, the gap between germline ends came to 11 bases. The CDR3 here is CASSFGTGTYEQYF. The CDR3 coding sequence is TGTGCCAGCAGCTTTGGAACAGGGACCTACGAGCAGTACTTC.

The chain links TRBV7-6 to TRBJ2-7, with D hard to call. Between the trimmed V and J ends, which lost 4 bases and 3 bases, there was a span of 10 bases. The germline V gene has CDR1 SGHVS and CDR2 FNYEAQ. CDR3 length equals 13 residues. In DNA, the CDR3 is TGTGCCAGCAGCTCGAGCAGGAGCTACGAGCAGTACTTC. Protein: CASSSSRSYEQYF.

This rearrangement joins TRBV19 to TRBJ2-3, with 7 bases that match TRBD1. From germline, CDR1 is LNHDA and CDR2 SQIVND (reference sequence). The trim removed 1 base at V and 2 bases at J, leaving 15 bases unmatched. CDR3 size: 19 residues. CDR3 region: CASSIGGQSALPYTDTQYF. The CDR3 DNA sequence: TGTGCCAGTAGTATAGGGGGACAGTCCGCCCTCCCTTACACAGATACGCAGTATTTT.

The chain is built from TRBV30 and TRBJ2-5, with D hard to call. Germline CDR1 is GTSNPN and CDR2 is SVGIG (reference sequence). This CDR3 spans 13 amino acids. The V end lost 0 bases, the J end lost 2 bases, and 7 bases lay between the germline ends. Here the CDR3 DNA reads TGTGCCTGGAGTGTATTGGGGCAAGAGACCCAGTACTTC. The encoded protein is CAWSVLGQETQYF.

The rearrangement joins TRBV28 to TRBJ1-4; D is uncertain. Germline V lookup: CDR1 MDHEN, CDR2 SYDVKM. V dropped 5 bases and J dropped 5 bases, with 15 bases sitting between them. The CDR3 is 15 residues long. CDR3 protein: CASSAELSWNEKLFF. The CDR3 DNA reads TGTGCCAGCAGTGCCGAACTATCCTGGAATGAAAAACTGTTTTTT.

V and J are TRBV10-1 and TRBJ1-1; the D is unclear. V was pared by 8 bases and J by 1 base, with 8 bases between. This CDR3 is 12 amino acids long. The germline V gene has CDR1 WNHNN and CDR2 SYGVQD (reference sequence). The CDR3 DNA is TGCGCCAGCTACTTCTCGAACACTGAAGCTTTCTTT. As protein: CASYFSNTEAFF.

V gene TRBV19 combines with J gene TRBJ2-5; D is unclear. The V and J ends lost 4 bases and 4 bases respectively, with 16 bases between them. Germline-derived CDR1 and CDR2 are LNHDA and SQIVND (reference sequence). There are 15 residues in the CDR3. The CDR3 DNA is TGTGCCAGTAGTACTTACCAGAACCTGCCAGAGACCCAGTACTTC. Encoded protein: CASSTYQNLPETQYF.

This clone is medium-sized within its sample. This sample also contains other DNA sequences that code for the same CDR3. The V and J genes are TRBV7-6 and TRBJ1-4, with TRBD1 matching over 9 bases. The CDR3 has 15 amino acids. V lost 1 base and J lost 8; bases outside the gene matches: 5. Germline assignment: CDR1 SGHVS and CDR2 FNYEAQ. This CDR3 is CASSLDRDRDEKLFF. The DNA of the CDR3 is TGTGCCAGCAGCTTAGACCGGGACAGGGACGAAAAACTGTTTTTT.